This passage covers 12 T cell receptor beta chains from one sample sequenced in a study of identical twins. TCRdb reprocessed the 5' RACE reads via MiXCR and lists one record per CDR3 protein. This sample carries about 100,000 distinct CDR3 sequences, roughly 6% of them seen once, and the ten largest clones take approximately 12%. Sequencing was performed on memory T cells sorted from blood. These receptor sequences come from a woman in her fifties or sixties in good health.

There are a few counts of this clonotype. The chain employs TRBV7-6 and TRBJ2-1, with 11 bases matching TRBD1. J was trimmed by 8 bases and V by 4 bases; bases with no gene match: 10. The germline gives CDR1 SGHVS, CDR2 FNYEAQ. CDR3 size: 16 residues. CDR3 nucleotide sequence: TGTGCCAGCAGCTACCGTTGGACAGGGGGCTCGGATGAGCAGTTCTTC. This sequence encodes CASSYRWTGGSDEQFF.

This clonotype was seen ten or more times. The V gene is TRBV15, the J gene TRBJ1-2; 10 nucleotides match TRBD1. The V gene's germline CDR1 is LNHNV and CDR2 YYDKDF (reference sequence). The CDR3 is made up of 14 amino acids. With 1 base clipped from V and 8 bases from J, the junction kept 4 bases outside the gene matches. The CDR3 DNA reads as TGTGCCACCAGCAGAGTGGGACAGGGGCGAGGCTACACCTTC. It specifies CATSRVGQGRGYTF.

Here the CDR3 reads CASSFLRVDEQFF. The CDR3 DNA sequence: TGTGCCAGCAGCTTCCTAAGGGTGGATGAGCAGTTCTTC. The chain joins TRBV11-2 to TRBJ2-1; D is unclear. This CDR3 contains 13 residues. Germline loops: CDR1 SGHAT, CDR2 FQNNGV. Trimming pared 3 bases from V and 8 bases from J, leaving 11 bases between.

This clonotype has ten or more counts. This rearrangement joins TRBV7-9 to TRBJ2-1; 10 bases map to TRBD2. V dropped 9 bases and J dropped 7; count of bases not matched to a gene: 24. CDR3 size: 19 residues. The germline CDR1 and CDR2 sequences are SEHNR and FQNEAQ (reference sequence). CDR3 bases: TGTGCCAGTACGCAGGTTTCGATAGCGGGAGGCCTGGGACGAAATGAGCAGTTCTTC. Protein sequence: CASTQVSIAGGLGRNEQFF.

This clonotype has at least ten counts. The chain has TRBV7-8 and TRBJ2-5, with a weak D call TRBD1 (6 bases). This CDR3 region has 14 residues. Germline V gene data show CDR1 as SGHVS and CDR2 as FQNEAQ. Between the trimmed V and J ends, which lost 0 bases and 4 bases, there was a span of 9 bases. This chain's CDR3 is CASSLATGLETQYF. CDR3 in DNA: TGTGCCAGCAGCTTAGCAACAGGGTTAGAGACCCAGTACTTC.

This clonotype was picked up many times. The chain joins TRBV20-1 to TRBJ2-1; either TRBD1 or TRBD2 may supply D (5 bases each). The CDR3 is 15 amino acids. Deletions cut 1 base from V and 9 bases from J, with 19 bases between. Per the germline V gene, CDR1 is DFQATT and CDR2 is SNEGSKA (reference sequence). CDR3 nucleotide sequence: TGCAGTGCTAGAGGCCGGGACGCAGGGTTAGGTGAGCAGTTCTTC. Encoded protein: CSARGRDAGLGEQFF.

The rearrangement joins TRBV5-5 to TRBJ1-6, with no clear D. Deletions cut 0 bases from V and 5 bases from J, with 9 bases between. CDR1 and CDR2 from the germline V gene are SGHKS and YYEKEE (reference sequence). The CDR3 consists of 15 residues. CDR3 nucleotide sequence: TGTGCCAGCAGCTTGGTTGGGTCTAATAATTCACCCCTCCACTTT. Translation: CASSLVGSNNSPLHF.

At least ten counts were recorded for this clonotype. The chain carries TRBV29-1 and TRBJ2-1; TRBD2 agrees at 8 bases. The CDR3 spans 12 residues. Per germline, CDR1 SQVTM and CDR2 ANQGSEA. The J segment lost 9 bases and the V segment lost 7 bases, leaving 8 bases of the junction unmatched. The CDR3 DNA is TGCAGCGCCCGGGAGGGAGTTGGTGAGCAGTTCTTC. This encodes CSAREGVGEQFF.

This clonotype showed up just a few times. J is TRBJ2-6 and V is TRBV7-6, with a possible D match to TRBD1 (6 bases). This CDR3 region has 19 residues. Per germline, CDR1 SGHVS and CDR2 FNYEAQ. Trimming removed 1 base from V and 0 bases from J, with 16 bases in between. This CDR3 is CASSLVGGIPPSGANVLTF. CDR3 bases: TGTGCCAGCAGCTTAGTAGGGGGAATCCCACCCTCTGGGGCCAACGTCCTGACTTTC. Looking up the rest from reference TRBV7-6 and TRBJ2-6 gives the full variable domain: GAGVSQSPRYKVTKRGQDVALRCDPISGHVSLYWYRQALGQGPEFLTYFNYEAQQDKSGLPNDRFSAERPEGSISTLTIQRTEQRDSAMYRCASSLVGGIPPSGANVLTFGAGSRLTVL.

The chain uses TRBV18 and TRBJ2-3, with D uncertain. The CDR3 sequence is 13 residues long. Trimming shortened V by 3 bases and J by 6 bases, and 10 bases separated the two germline ends. Germline V CDR1 and CDR2: KGHSH, LQKENI. The CDR3 DNA sequence: TGTGCCAGCTCACCCCCCCGTTTGGATACGCAGTATTTT. This sequence encodes CASSPPRLDTQYF.

This clonotype was seen many times. This rearrangement joins TRBV7-9 to TRBJ2-4; a possible D gene is TRBD2 (5 bases). The CDR3 spans 12 residues. The V gene's germline CDR1 is SEHNR and CDR2 FQNEAQ (reference sequence). Trimming cost V 8 bases and J 7 bases, with 12 bases left between them. CDR3 sequence (DNA): TGTGCCAGCCAAGCGGCCGGCAACATTCAGTACTTC. It specifies CASQAAGNIQYF. Using reference TRBV7-9 and TRBJ2-4 for the parts outside the CDR3, the full variable domain is DTGVSQNPRHKITKRGQNVTFRCDPISEHNRLYWYRQTLGQGPEFLTYFQNEAQLEKSRLLSDRFSAERPKGSFSTLEIQRTEQGDSAMYLCASQAAGNIQYFGAGTRLSVL.

The table lists this clonotype with many counts. CDR3 region: CASRKGTNTGELFF. Written as DNA, the CDR3 is TGCGCCAGCAGGAAGGGGACAAACACCGGGGAGCTGTTTTTT. The rearrangement joins TRBV4-1 to TRBJ2-2; TRBD1 is a possible D gene (6 bases). The V gene lost 6 bases and the J gene lost 2 bases, with 10 bases spanning the gap. Germline V lookup: CDR1 MGHRA, CDR2 YSYEKL. The CDR3 has 14 residues.